This T cell receptor (beta chain) was found in a study of cytomegalovirus exposure and HLA in healthy donors. The table lists this clone with a count of one. The antigen is not known. Other DNA sequences in this specimen translate into the identical CDR3. Germline-derived CDR1 and CDR2 are MNHEY and SVGAGI. V lost 6 bases to trimming and J lost 7 bases; unmatched junction nucleotides: 4. This CDR3 spans 14 amino acids. Study-wide findings and caveats: TCR association rates varied by HLA locus in a later analysis, with DRB1 highest and HLA-C lowest. Many donors shared some public TCRs, even though most TCR sequences were rare. The authors later found HLA-associated TCR beta chains more clonally expanded than equally common others. Presence/absence analysis assumed near-uniform sequencing depth across donors.

A multiplex PCR was run with 60 Vbeta primers and 13 Jbeta primers. Some clones are missing from TCRdb's copy, which holds only in-frame ones; the method was immunoSEQ multiplex PCR. The sample lists more than 150,000 clones, around 85% occurring once. This sequence was found in a man in his forties in good health and CMV-seropositive. Sequenced sample: PBMCs. This sequence joins TRBV6-5 and TRBJ1-6; 9 bases line up with TRBD1. DNA for the CDR3: TGTGCCAGCAGGGGGACAGGGTTGAATTCACCCCTCCACTTT. It translates to CASRGTGLNSPLHF.